The rows below give T cell receptor beta chains drawn from one sample of a study of cytomegalovirus exposure and HLA in healthy donors. Only in-frame clones appear in the TCRdb table, and some are missing; sequencing was by immunoSEQ multiplex PCR. Of around 150,000 clones detected, nearly 90% appear once; the ten largest clones hold around 10%. Sequencing was carried out using PBMCs. All receptors come from a woman between 18 and 29 years old in good health and CMV-seropositive. CDR3s include the opening cysteine and the closing phenylalanine or tryptophan. A D gene is named only where the DNA matches it firmly. Only some rows state a clone size, as once, few, many or a class for expanded clones.

j_call: TRBJ1-4
clone_size: -
d_call: -
v_call: TRBV5-4
cdr3_aa: CASSSQVDSEKLFF
cdr3_nt: TGTGCCAGCAGCTCGCAAGTGGACTCTGAAAAACTGTTTTTT

j_call: TRBJ1-5
clone_size: -
d_call: TRBD1
v_call: TRBV2
cdr3_aa: CASRGTGNQPQHF
cdr3_nt: TGTGCCAGCAGAGGGACAGGGAATCAGCCCCAGCATTTT

j_call: TRBJ2-2
clone_size: -
d_call: -
v_call: TRBV30
cdr3_aa: CAWRTGSTGELFF
cdr3_nt: TGTGCCTGGAGGACAGGTAGCACCGGGGAGCTGTTTTTT

j_call: TRBJ2-5
clone_size: -
d_call: -
v_call: TRBV7-3
cdr3_aa: CASSLTREETQYF
cdr3_nt: TGTGCCAGCAGCTTAACACGCGAAGAGACCCAGTACTTC

j_call: TRBJ2-3
clone_size: -
d_call: -
v_call: TRBV11-3
cdr3_aa: CASSKPGHSTDTQYF
cdr3_nt: TGTGCCAGCAGTAAACCGGGACACTCCACAGATACGCAGTATTTT

j_call: TRBJ2-3
clone_size: once
d_call: TRBD2
v_call: TRBV5-1
cdr3_aa: CASSFTSGTTDTQYF
cdr3_nt: TGCGCCAGCAGCTTCACTAGCGGGACCACAGATACGCAGTATTTT

j_call: TRBJ2-7
clone_size: -
d_call: -
v_call: TRBV9
cdr3_aa: CASSVVGDSYEQYF
cdr3_nt: TGTGCCAGCAGCGTAGTCGGGGACTCCTACGAGCAGTACTTC

j_call: TRBJ2-7
clone_size: -
d_call: TRBD1
v_call: TRBV7-2
cdr3_aa: CASTLSGTGIRSYEQYF
cdr3_nt: TGTGCCAGCACCCTCTCCGGGACAGGTATTCGCTCCTACGAGCAGTACTTC

j_call: TRBJ2-1
clone_size: -
d_call: TRBD2
v_call: TRBV5-1
cdr3_aa: CASSLGLAANNEQFF
cdr3_nt: TGCGCCAGCAGCTTGGGGCTAGCGGCAAACAATGAGCAGTTCTTC

j_call: TRBJ1-1
clone_size: -
d_call: -
v_call: TRBV29-1
cdr3_aa: CSVEDRMNTEAFF
cdr3_nt: TGCAGCGTTGAAGACAGAATGAACACTGAAGCTTTCTTT

j_call: TRBJ1-3
clone_size: -
d_call: -
v_call: TRBV6-5
cdr3_aa: CASKKGPGNTIYF
cdr3_nt: TGTGCCAGCAAAAAGGGGCCTGGAAACACCATATATTTT

j_call: TRBJ2-7
clone_size: -
d_call: TRBD2
v_call: TRBV10-3
cdr3_aa: CAISASGESYEQYF
cdr3_nt: TGTGCCATCAGTGCCAGCGGGGAATCCTACGAGCAGTACTTC

j_call: TRBJ2-7
clone_size: -
d_call: TRBD2
v_call: TRBV4-2
cdr3_aa: CASSPPGGTSGVYEQYF
cdr3_nt: TGTGCCAGCAGCCCCCCAGGAGGGACTAGCGGCGTCTACGAGCAGTACTTC

j_call: TRBJ1-2
clone_size: -
d_call: -
v_call: TRBV7-9
cdr3_aa: CASGLTGYGYTF
cdr3_nt: TGTGCCAGCGGACTGACAGGCTATGGCTACACCTTC

j_call: TRBJ2-1
clone_size: -
d_call: -
v_call: TRBV7-3
cdr3_aa: CASSLREYNEQFF
cdr3_nt: TGTGCCAGCAGCTTAAGGGAGTACAATGAGCAGTTCTTC

j_call: TRBJ2-5
clone_size: -
d_call: TRBD1
v_call: TRBV4-1
cdr3_aa: CASRPDRGVIQTQYF
cdr3_nt: TGCGCCAGCAGACCGGACAGGGGGGTCATACAGACCCAGTACTTC

j_call: TRBJ1-4
clone_size: -
d_call: TRBD1
v_call: TRBV19
cdr3_aa: CASSITGQGDEKLFF
cdr3_nt: TGTGCCAGTAGTATCACGGGACAGGGAGATGAAAAACTGTTTTTT

j_call: TRBJ2-7
clone_size: -
d_call: TRBD1
v_call: TRBV5-4
cdr3_aa: CASSSGQGFYEQYF
cdr3_nt: TGTGCCAGCAGCTCGGGACAGGGGTTCTACGAGCAGTACTTC

j_call: TRBJ2-1
clone_size: once
d_call: -
v_call: TRBV6-4
cdr3_aa: CASSDSRNEQFF
cdr3_nt: TGTGCCAGCAGTGACTCGAGGAATGAGCAGTTCTTC

j_call: TRBJ1-1
clone_size: -
d_call: TRBD1
v_call: TRBV7-6
cdr3_aa: CASSYSGQGITEAFF
cdr3_nt: TGTGCCAGCAGCTACTCAGGACAGGGTATTACTGAAGCTTTCTTT

j_call: TRBJ2-7
clone_size: -
d_call: -
v_call: TRBV18
cdr3_aa: CASSPGRGTYEQYF
cdr3_nt: TGTGCCAGCTCACCAGGACGGGGTACCTACGAGCAGTACTTC

j_call: TRBJ1-2
clone_size: -
d_call: -
v_call: TRBV28
cdr3_aa: CASSLRVYGYTF
cdr3_nt: TGTGCCAGCAGTTTACGAGTTTATGGCTACACCTTC